The rows below give T cell receptor beta chains drawn from one sample of a study of T cells in Graves' hyperthyroidism and ophthalmopathy. TCRdb used MiXCR to reprocess the multiplex PCR reads, holding one entry per CDR3 protein. The sample records hundreds of thousands of distinct CDR3 sequences, roughly 25% being singletons. The sequenced material came from blood. The receptor set was obtained from a woman aged 25 to 39 with Graves' ophthalmopathy. Each CDR3 is given with its conserved first and last residue. The D gene is left open where the match is weak. The listing skips clone size in some rows; elsewhere it reads once, few, many or a size class.

d_gene: .
j_gene: TRBJ2-5
abundance: .
v_gene: TRBV11-2
CDR3nt: TGTGCCAGCAGTCACTGGGGGGCGGAGACCCAGTACTTC
CDR3aa: CASSHWGAETQYF

d_gene: .
j_gene: TRBJ1-1
abundance: many
v_gene: TRBV4-1
CDR3nt: TGCGCCAGCAGCCAAGGGTTATTCGGGCAAGCCCTAAACACTGAAGCTTTCTTT
CDR3aa: CASSQGLFGQALNTEAFF

d_gene: .
j_gene: TRBJ1-2
abundance: many
v_gene: TRBV18
CDR3nt: TGTGCCAGCTCAAGCGGGACATCCTTCTATGGCTACACCTTC
CDR3aa: CASSSGTSFYGYTF

d_gene: .
j_gene: TRBJ1-2
abundance: few
v_gene: TRBV28
CDR3nt: TGTGCCAGCAGTATAGGGGTAGTTGGCTACACCTTC
CDR3aa: CASSIGVVGYTF

d_gene: TRBD1
j_gene: TRBJ1-2
abundance: many
v_gene: TRBV19
CDR3nt: TGTGCCAGTAGCCCATGGGACAGTATCTATGGCTACACCTTC
CDR3aa: CASSPWDSIYGYTF

d_gene: TRBD1
j_gene: TRBJ1-2
abundance: many
v_gene: TRBV5-1
CDR3nt: TGCGCCAGCAGCTTGGAGGGACAGGCCTACTATGGCTACACCTTC
CDR3aa: CASSLEGQAYYGYTF

d_gene: .
j_gene: TRBJ2-7
abundance: .
v_gene: TRBV7-2
CDR3nt: TGTGCCAGCAGCCGCCGGAGGGGCCTCGAGCAGTACTTC
CDR3aa: CASSRRRGLEQYF

d_gene: .
j_gene: TRBJ1-5
abundance: many
v_gene: TRBV19
CDR3nt: TGTGCCAGTAGTATTCGGGGGCAGGGGCAGCCCCAGCATTTT
CDR3aa: CASSIRGQGQPQHF

d_gene: TRBD1
j_gene: TRBJ1-5
abundance: .
v_gene: TRBV28
CDR3nt: TGTACCAGCAGTTCAGGGGGCTCGTGGAATCAGCCCCAGCATTTT
CDR3aa: CTSSSGGSWNQPQHF

d_gene: .
j_gene: TRBJ1-1
abundance: many
v_gene: TRBV6-5
CDR3nt: TGTGCCAGCAGTTACGAGGGGAGGACCACTGAAGCTTTCTTT
CDR3aa: CASSYEGRTTEAFF

d_gene: .
j_gene: TRBJ2-5
abundance: .
v_gene: TRBV3-1
CDR3nt: TGTGCCAGCAGCCATATATGGGCGTCTCAAGAGACCCAGTACTTC
CDR3aa: CASSHIWASQETQYF

d_gene: TRBD1
j_gene: TRBJ1-6
abundance: .
v_gene: TRBV11-1
CDR3nt: TGTGCCAGCAGCTTCGGACAGGGGTATTCACCCCTCCACTTT
CDR3aa: CASSFGQGYSPLHF

d_gene: .
j_gene: TRBJ2-7
abundance: .
v_gene: TRBV20-1
CDR3nt: TGCAGTGCTAATACCGGGACCGACTACGAGCAGTACTTC
CDR3aa: CSANTGTDYEQYF

d_gene: .
j_gene: TRBJ2-5
abundance: .
v_gene: TRBV6-2/TRBV6-3
CDR3nt: TGTGCCACCAGCCGGGACGTGGACGGAGAGACCCAGTACTTC
CDR3aa: CATSRDVDGETQYF

d_gene: .
j_gene: TRBJ2-5
abundance: many
v_gene: TRBV2
CDR3nt: TGTGCCAGCAGTGTTAACGAGGAGACCCAGTACTTC
CDR3aa: CASSVNEETQYF

d_gene: .
j_gene: TRBJ2-2
abundance: many
v_gene: TRBV20-1
CDR3nt: TGCAGTGCTAGAGAGGCGGCGAACACCGGGGAGCTGTTTTTT
CDR3aa: CSAREAANTGELFF